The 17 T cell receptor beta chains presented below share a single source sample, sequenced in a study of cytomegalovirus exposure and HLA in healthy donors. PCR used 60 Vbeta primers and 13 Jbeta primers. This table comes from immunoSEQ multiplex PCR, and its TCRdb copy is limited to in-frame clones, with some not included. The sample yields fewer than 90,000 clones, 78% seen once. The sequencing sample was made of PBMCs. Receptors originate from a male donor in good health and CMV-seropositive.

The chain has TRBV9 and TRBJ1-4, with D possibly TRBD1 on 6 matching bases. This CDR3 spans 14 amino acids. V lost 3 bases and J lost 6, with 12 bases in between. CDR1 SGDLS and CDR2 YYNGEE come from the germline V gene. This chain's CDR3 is CASSEGHVDEKLFF. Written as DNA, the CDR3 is TGTGCCAGCAGCGAGGGACATGTGGATGAAAAACTGTTTTTT.

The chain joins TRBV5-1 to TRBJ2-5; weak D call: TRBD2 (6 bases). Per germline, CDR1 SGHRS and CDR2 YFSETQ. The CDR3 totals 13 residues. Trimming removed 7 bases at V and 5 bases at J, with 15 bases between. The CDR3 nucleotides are TGCGCCAGCTCATTCCCGGGGAGGGAGACCCAGTACTTC. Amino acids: CASSFPGRETQYF.

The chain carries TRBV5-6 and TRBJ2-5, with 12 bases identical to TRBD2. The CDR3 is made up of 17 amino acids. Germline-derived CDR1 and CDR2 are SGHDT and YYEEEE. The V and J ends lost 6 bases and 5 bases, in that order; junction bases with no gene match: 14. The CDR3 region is CASNAGTSGPPAETQYF. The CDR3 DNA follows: TGTGCCAGCAATGCCGGGACTAGCGGGCCCCCTGCGGAGACCCAGTACTTC. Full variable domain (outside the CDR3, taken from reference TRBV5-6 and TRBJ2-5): DAGVTQSPTHLIKTRGQQVTLRCSPKSGHDTVSWYQQALGQGPQFIFQYYEEEERQRGNFPDRFSGHQFPNYSSELNVNALLLGDSALYLCASNAGTSGPPAETQYFGPGTRLLVL.

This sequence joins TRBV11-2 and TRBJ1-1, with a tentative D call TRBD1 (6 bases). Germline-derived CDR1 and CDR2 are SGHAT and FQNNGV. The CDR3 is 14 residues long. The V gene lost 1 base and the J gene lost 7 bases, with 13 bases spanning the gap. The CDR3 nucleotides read TGTGCCAGCAGCTTAGCGTTCCCACAGGGTGAAGCTTTCTTT. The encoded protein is CASSLAFPQGEAFF.

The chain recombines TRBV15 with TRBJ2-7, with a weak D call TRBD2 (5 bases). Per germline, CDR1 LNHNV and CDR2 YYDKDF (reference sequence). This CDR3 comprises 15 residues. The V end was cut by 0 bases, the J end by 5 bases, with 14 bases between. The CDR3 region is CATSRDLTASHEQYF. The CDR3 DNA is TGTGCCACCAGCAGAGATCTAACAGCTAGCCACGAGCAGTACTTC.

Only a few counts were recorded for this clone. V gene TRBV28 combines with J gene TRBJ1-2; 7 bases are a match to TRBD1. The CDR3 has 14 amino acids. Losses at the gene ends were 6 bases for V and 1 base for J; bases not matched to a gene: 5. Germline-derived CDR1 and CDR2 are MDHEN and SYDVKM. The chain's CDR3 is CASSPTGYNYGYTF. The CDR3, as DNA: TGTGCCAGCAGCCCGACAGGGTATAACTATGGCTACACCTTC.

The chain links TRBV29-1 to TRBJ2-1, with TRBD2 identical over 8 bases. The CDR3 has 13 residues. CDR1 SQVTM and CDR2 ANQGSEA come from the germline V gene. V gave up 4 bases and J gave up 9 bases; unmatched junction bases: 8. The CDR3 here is CSVASGSWFEQFF. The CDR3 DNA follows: TGCAGCGTTGCCAGCGGGAGTTGGTTTGAGCAGTTCTTC.

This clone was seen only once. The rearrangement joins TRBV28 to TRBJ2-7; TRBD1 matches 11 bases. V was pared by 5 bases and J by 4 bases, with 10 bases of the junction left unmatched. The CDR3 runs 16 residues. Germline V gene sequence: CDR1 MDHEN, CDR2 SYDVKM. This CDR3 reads CASSRLVGQGAYEQYF. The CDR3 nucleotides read TGTGCCAGCAGTCGTCTAGTTGGACAGGGGGCTTACGAGCAGTACTTC.

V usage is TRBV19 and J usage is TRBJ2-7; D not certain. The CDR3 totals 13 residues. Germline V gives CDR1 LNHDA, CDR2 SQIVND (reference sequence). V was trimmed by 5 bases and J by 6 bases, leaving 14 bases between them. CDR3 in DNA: TGTGCCAGTAGTGAAAGTACCCCCGGCGAGCAGTACTTC. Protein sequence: CASSESTPGEQYF.

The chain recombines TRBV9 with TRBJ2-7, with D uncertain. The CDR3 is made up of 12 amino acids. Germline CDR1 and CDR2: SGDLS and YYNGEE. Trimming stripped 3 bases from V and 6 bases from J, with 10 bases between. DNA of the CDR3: TGTGCCAGCAGCGCACAGAGTGGCGAGCAGTACTTC. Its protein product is CASSAQSGEQYF.

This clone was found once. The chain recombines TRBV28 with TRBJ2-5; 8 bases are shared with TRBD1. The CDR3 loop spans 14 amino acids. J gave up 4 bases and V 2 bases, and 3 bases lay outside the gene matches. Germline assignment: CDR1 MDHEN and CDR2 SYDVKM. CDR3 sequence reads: CASSLQGARETQYF. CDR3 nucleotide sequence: TGTGCCAGCAGTTTACAGGGGGCGCGAGAGACCCAGTACTTC.

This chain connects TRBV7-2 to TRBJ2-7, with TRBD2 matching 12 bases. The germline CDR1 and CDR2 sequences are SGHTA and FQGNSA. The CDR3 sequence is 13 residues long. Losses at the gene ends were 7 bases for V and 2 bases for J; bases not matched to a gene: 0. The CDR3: CASTSGRAYEQYF. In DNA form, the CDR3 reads TGTGCCAGCACTAGCGGGAGGGCCTACGAGCAGTACTTC.

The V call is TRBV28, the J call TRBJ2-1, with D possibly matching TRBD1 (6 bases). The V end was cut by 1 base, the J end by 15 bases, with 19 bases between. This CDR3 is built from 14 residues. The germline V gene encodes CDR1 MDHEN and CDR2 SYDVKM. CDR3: CASSLLLADSRPFF. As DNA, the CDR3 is TGTGCCAGCAGTTTATTACTTGCGGACAGCCGTCCGTTCTTC.

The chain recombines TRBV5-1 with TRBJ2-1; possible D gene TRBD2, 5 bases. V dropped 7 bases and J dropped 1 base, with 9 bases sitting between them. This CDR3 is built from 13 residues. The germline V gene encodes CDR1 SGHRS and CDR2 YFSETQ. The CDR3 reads CASRSGSYNEQFF. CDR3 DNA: TGCGCCAGCCGTTCGGGATCCTACAATGAGCAGTTCTTC.

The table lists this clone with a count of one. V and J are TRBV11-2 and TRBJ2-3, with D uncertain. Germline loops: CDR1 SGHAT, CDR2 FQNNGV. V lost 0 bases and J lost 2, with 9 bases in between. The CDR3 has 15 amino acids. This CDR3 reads CASSLDRSPTDTQYF. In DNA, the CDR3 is TGTGCCAGCAGCTTAGACCGGAGTCCCACAGATACGCAGTATTTT.

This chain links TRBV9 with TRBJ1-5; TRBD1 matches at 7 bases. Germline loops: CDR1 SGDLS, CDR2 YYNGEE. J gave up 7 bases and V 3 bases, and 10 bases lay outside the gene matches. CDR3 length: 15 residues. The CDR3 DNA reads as TGTGCCAGCAGCGCCCAGGGACAGACAGGGCAGCCCCAGCATTTT. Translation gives CASSAQGQTGQPQHF. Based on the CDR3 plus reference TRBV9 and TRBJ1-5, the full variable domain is DSGVTQTPKHLITATGQRVTLRCSPRSGDLSVYWYQQSLDQGLQFLIQYYNGEERAKGNILERFSAQQFPDLHSELNLSSLELGDSALYFCASSAQGQTGQPQHFGDGTRLSIL.

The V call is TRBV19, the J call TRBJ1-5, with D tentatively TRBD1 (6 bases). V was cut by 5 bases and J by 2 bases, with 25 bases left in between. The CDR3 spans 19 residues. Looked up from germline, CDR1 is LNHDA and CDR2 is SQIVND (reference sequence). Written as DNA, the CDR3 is TGTGCCAGTAGTTCGCTACAGGGTGGGTTTGGTAGGGGCAATCAGCCCCAGCATTTT. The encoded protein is CASSSLQGGFGRGNQPQHF.